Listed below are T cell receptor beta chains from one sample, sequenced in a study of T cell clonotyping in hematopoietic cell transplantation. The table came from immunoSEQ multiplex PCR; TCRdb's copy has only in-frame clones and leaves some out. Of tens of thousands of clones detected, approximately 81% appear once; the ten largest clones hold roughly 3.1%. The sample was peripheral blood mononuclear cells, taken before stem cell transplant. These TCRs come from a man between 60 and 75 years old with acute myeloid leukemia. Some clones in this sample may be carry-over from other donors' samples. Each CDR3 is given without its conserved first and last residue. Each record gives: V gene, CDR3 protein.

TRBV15	ATSRVGGTGQPQH
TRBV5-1	ASSLDPPYEQY
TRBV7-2	ASSSGQGLGGNTIY
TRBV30	AWSSRLYEQY
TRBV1	TSRFRGPTQY
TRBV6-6	ASRGPGTGAYEQY
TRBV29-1	SVGGGTVAF
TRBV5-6	ASSLPWGRVIYGYT
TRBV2	ASSKTGMVTEAF
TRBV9	ASSVVTDTQY
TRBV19	ASSITDLGETQY
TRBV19	ASSRTSYEQY
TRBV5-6	ASSLYWGEGTDTQY
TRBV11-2	ASSLAVEGNNEQF
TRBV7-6	ASSGTSYGETQY
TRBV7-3	ASRLGVGTEAF
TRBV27	ASSFRVHETQY
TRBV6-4	ASSDSGADGNTIY
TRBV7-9	ASSLAGLYEQY
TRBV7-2	ASSSDRVRDEQY
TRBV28	ASTLTDLSGYT
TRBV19	ATQPTGGTWKLF
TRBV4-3	ASSQDSGAGANVLT
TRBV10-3	AVSQGLAHEQY
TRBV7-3	ASSLRGQGEGGYT
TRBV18	ASSPTGASGNTIY
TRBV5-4	ASSLETEQY
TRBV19	ASRRQGLLSGANVLT
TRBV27	ASSFGTGDPGANVLT
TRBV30	AWTGGPLNSPLH
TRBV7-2	ASSLSLLEQF
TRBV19	ASDPGQTSNQPQH
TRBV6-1	ASSVRGQGASSGYT
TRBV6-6	ASSSASLTGELF
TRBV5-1	ASSLGDRAGGGYT
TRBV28	ASPPQGTQPDTGELF
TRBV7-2	ASSLRGPGAYGYT
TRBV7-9	ASSLGQDNEKLF
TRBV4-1	ASSQDYRAYEQY
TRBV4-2	ASSPAGAGETQY
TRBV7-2	ASSLARQDTQY
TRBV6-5	ASSPDGTYGYT
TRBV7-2	ASSLDSGKDSPLH
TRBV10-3	AISDTNQPQH
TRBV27	ASSPSGGGYT
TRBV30	AWSGIVEPGPQH
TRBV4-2	ASSQDGSRTGELF
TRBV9	ASSVGPSNEQF
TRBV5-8	ASSFGGPYEQY
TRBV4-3	ASSRSSGLNYGYT
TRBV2	ASSRRGLAF
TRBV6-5	ASSYSRGGSGNTIY
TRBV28	ASSLRITPNEKLF
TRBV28	ASSFFGDSSSYNSPLH